The following is a TCR beta chain sequence with its context. The antigen is undetermined. This sample was included in a study of blood T cell dynamics during melanoma immunotherapy. The study's findings and limits: At W3, later disease-control patients showed bifurcated PBMC repertoire changes, unlike progressors.

This CDR3 is 15 amino acids long. Trimming cost V 0 bases and J 1 base; bases outside gene matches: 5. Germline V gene sequence: CDR1 GTSNPN, CDR2 SVGIG (reference sequence). As for time point: week 3, after first cycle of checkpoint inhibitor. Each bulk PBMC sample had roughly 350 ng DNA loaded. TCRdb's copy holds only in-frame clones and misses some; the assay was immunoSEQ multiplex PCR. This sample has 13,000 or so clones, with 85% to 90% found just once. The chain recombines TRBV30 with TRBJ2-5, with TRBD1 matching over 7 bases. Specimen: blood, collected from a patient treated with checkpoint blockade. This TCR was recovered from a human donor with melanoma. CDR3 coding DNA: TGTGCCTGGAGTGTCGGGACAGCATTCCAAGAGACCCAGTACTTC. It yields the protein CAWSVGTAFQETQYF.